These T cell receptor beta chains were read from a single sample in a study of Ad26.COV2.S vaccination and SARS-CoV-2 variants. Libraries were prepared by immunoSEQ multiplex PCR; TCRdb keeps only in-frame clonotypes and omits some of them. The sample gives about 390,000 clones, 80% to 90% of which show up once; 3.5% is in the top ten. The specimen was peripheral blood, collected in a trial of Ad26.COV2.S vaccine versus placebo. The receptors here all came from a person aged 18 to 65 who received the Ad26.COV2.S COVID-19 vaccine or a placebo. The CDR3 runs from the conserved cysteine through the conserved F or W. The D gene is left open where the match is weak. Rows may omit the clone size; those that give it use once, few, many or a size class.

TRBV5-4	TRBJ1-4	.	.	16	TGTGCCAGCAGCGCGGGGCAGGGGAGAAGTAATGAAAAACTGTTTTTT	CASSAGQGRSNEKLFF
TRBV29-1	TRBJ2-3	.	TRBD1	17	TGCAGCGTTGTTGGGACAGGGGGCGGCTTGAGGACAGATACGCAGTATTTT	CSVVGTGGGLRTDTQYF
TRBV6-6	TRBJ1-5	.	.	18	TGTGCCAGCAGTCCTGGACCCCCCCGCCAGGGGCCCGGACAGCCCCAGCATTTT	CASSPGPPRQGPGQPQHF
TRBV9	TRBJ1-1	.	.	13	TGTGCCAGCAGCGTAGATACGAACACTGAAGCTTTCTTT	CASSVDTNTEAFF
TRBV2	TRBJ2-2	once	TRBD2	20	TGTGCCAGCAGTGATAGCGGGGGGCCATCTAACACCATCGGCGCCGGGGAGCTGTTTTTT	CASSDSGGPSNTIGAGELFF
TRBV4-1	TRBJ2-1	.	.	16	TGCGCCAGCAGCCAAGTTGGGCGGGGAGCCTACAATGAGCAGTTCTTC	CASSQVGRGAYNEQFF
TRBV6-6	TRBJ1-6	.	.	15	TGTGCCAGCAGACCCTTTACAGGGTCTAATTCACCCCTCCACTTT	CASRPFTGSNSPLHF
TRBV7-8	TRBJ1-1	.	TRBD1	15	TGTGCCAGCAGGCCAAGGGGGCAAGGGAACACTGAAGCTTTCTTT	CASRPRGQGNTEAFF
TRBV5-1	TRBJ2-1	.	.	14	TGCGCCAGCAGCTTGAAGGGGGGTGATTTTGAGCAGTTCTTC	CASSLKGGDFEQFF
TRBV20-1	TRBJ2-1	.	.	13	TGCAGTGCTAGTACCTCCGCCTACAATGAGCAGTTCTTC	CSASTSAYNEQFF
TRBV19	TRBJ2-2	.	TRBD1	13	TGTGCCAGTAGAGGGACAGCCACCGGGGAGCTGTTTTTT	CASRGTATGELFF
TRBV7-2	TRBJ2-7	.	.	13	TGTGCCAGCAGCTTAGAGGACAGCTACGAGCAGTACTTC	CASSLEDSYEQYF
TRBV9	TRBJ2-3	once	TRBD2	18	TGTGCCAGCAGCGATTCCTGGACTAGCGGGGGGGCAACAGATACGCAGTATTTT	CASSDSWTSGGATDTQYF
TRBV11-2	TRBJ2-7	.	.	14	TGTGCCAGCCGCGGGGCAGGGAGACCCTACGAGCAGTACTTC	CASRGAGRPYEQYF
TRBV5-8	TRBJ1-3	.	.	14	TGTGCCAGCAGCTTGTCGGCAGGCCGTAGCACCATATATTTT	CASSLSAGRSTIYF
TRBV27	TRBJ1-1	.	.	13	TGTGCCAGCAGTTTTCGGGTAGGGACTGAAGCTTTCTTT	CASSFRVGTEAFF
TRBV5-4	TRBJ1-1	.	.	14	TGTGCCAGCAGCTTGCTACTCGAGAACACTGAAGCTTTCTTT	CASSLLLENTEAFF
TRBV6-2/TRBV6-3	TRBJ2-7	.	TRBD1	14	TGTGCCAGCAGTTACTCGGCAGGGGGCTACGAGCAGTACTTC	CASSYSAGGYEQYF
TRBV5-1	TRBJ1-2	.	.	14	TGCGCCAGCAGCCCAATCGGAGGCGGCTCGGGCTACACCTTC	CASSPIGGGSGYTF
TRBV29-1	TRBJ2-1	.	.	12	TGCAGCGTTGTTCGGGGGCTGGATGAGCAGTTCTTC	CSVVRGLDEQFF
TRBV19	TRBJ2-3	once	.	14	TGTGCCAGTAGTATAAGGCTGGGGGCAGATACGCAGTATTTT	CASSIRLGADTQYF
TRBV20-1	TRBJ1-5	.	.	14	TGCAGTGCTAGTGCGGGGCAGAGAAATCAGCCCCAGCATTTT	CSASAGQRNQPQHF
TRBV15	TRBJ2-7	.	.	17	TGTGCCACCAGCAGAATAGATACTCCAGCTCGGTCCTACGAGCAGTACTTC	CATSRIDTPARSYEQYF
TRBV3-1/TRBV3-2	TRBJ2-2	.	.	15	TGTGCCAGCAGCCAAGATAGTACAGGAGCCGGGGAGCTGTTTTTT	CASSQDSTGAGELFF
TRBV10-3	TRBJ2-1	.	TRBD2	15	TGTGCCATCAGTGAAGGGCTAGCGGGGGAAAATGAGCAGTTCTTC	CAISEGLAGENEQFF
TRBV12-3/TRBV12-4	TRBJ1-1	.	.	13	TGTGCCAGCAGTTTTGGCGAGTACACTGAAGCTTTCTTT	CASSFGEYTEAFF
TRBV19	TRBJ2-5	.	.	14	TGTGCCAGTAGTAATCGGCAGGGTAAAGAGACCCAGTACTTC	CASSNRQGKETQYF
TRBV27	TRBJ2-2	few	TRBD1	15	TGTGCCAGCAGTCGGACAGGTTATGATACCGGGGAGCTGTTTTTT	CASSRTGYDTGELFF
TRBV3-1/TRBV3-2	TRBJ2-5	.	TRBD2	14	TGTGCCAGCAGCCGTACGGGGGGGCGAGAGACCCAGTACTTC	CASSRTGGRETQYF
TRBV6-5	TRBJ1-6	.	.	13	TGTGCCAGCAGACCTCCCCCGGATGCGCCCCTCCACTTT	CASRPPPDAPLHF
TRBV14	TRBJ1-4	.	.	16	TGTGCCAGCAGCCAAGTGACCGGCCAGGGAACTGAAAAACTGTTTTTT	CASSQVTGQGTEKLFF
TRBV3-1/TRBV3-2	TRBJ2-7	.	TRBD1	15	TGTGCCAGCAGCCCAGGGGACAGCCGCACCTACGAGCAGTACTTC	CASSPGDSRTYEQYF
TRBV3-1/TRBV3-2	TRBJ1-1	.	TRBD1	14	TGTGCCAGCAGCCAAGGATGGCAGGGGGCCGGAGCTTTCTTT	CASSQGWQGAGAFF
TRBV7-2	TRBJ1-3	.	.	16	TGTGCCAGCAGCCGCCCGGGAGGCTTCTCTGGAAACACCATATATTTT	CASSRPGGFSGNTIYF
TRBV18	TRBJ2-7	.	.	12	TGTGCCAGCTCACCACCCTCCTACGAGCAGTACTTC	CASSPPSYEQYF
TRBV5-1	TRBJ1-1	.	.	13	TGCGCCAGCAGCTCTATCTTGAACACTGAAGCTTTCTTT	CASSSILNTEAFF
TRBV28	TRBJ2-3	.	.	16	TGTGCCAGCAGTTTAGGAAGAGGCAGCTCACTAGATACGCAGTATTTT	CASSLGRGSSLDTQYF
TRBV27	TRBJ1-5	.	TRBD1	17	TGTGCCAGCAGCCCGGACAGGGGCCCTTATAGCAATCAGCCCCAGCATTTT	CASSPDRGPYSNQPQHF
TRBV20-1	TRBJ1-2	.	.	10	TGCAGTGCGGGCCTTGGGGGCTACACCTTC	CSAGLGGYTF
TRBV28	TRBJ2-5	.	TRBD1	15	TGTGCCAGCAGTTATCAGACAGGGGGTGAAGAGACCCAGTACTTC	CASSYQTGGEETQYF
TRBV11-2	TRBJ2-7	.	TRBD1	14	TGTGCCAGCAGCCCCCGGGACAGGGGTTGGGAGCAGTACTTC	CASSPRDRGWEQYF
TRBV7-6	TRBJ1-3	.	.	16	TGTGCCAGCAGCCTTGGACAGCGGGCGTGGGGAAACACCATATATTTT	CASSLGQRAWGNTIYF
TRBV6-5	TRBJ2-7	.	.	14	TGTGCCAGCAGTTACTCGAACCGGGGTTACGAGCAGTACTTC	CASSYSNRGYEQYF
TRBV6-1	TRBJ2-2	.	TRBD2	16	TGTGCCAGCAGTGAAGGGCTAGCGGGGAACACCGGGGAGCTGTTTTTT	CASSEGLAGNTGELFF
TRBV7-6	TRBJ2-3	.	.	17	TGTGCCAGCAGCTTAGAGAGTAACGGCGCTTTCACAGATACGCAGTATTTT	CASSLESNGAFTDTQYF
TRBV5-6	TRBJ1-3	.	.	14	TGTGCCAGCAGCTTGGGAGACTCTGGAAACACCATATATTTT	CASSLGDSGNTIYF
TRBV11-2	TRBJ2-1	.	TRBD2	14	TGTGCCAGCAGCTTGGCTAGCGGATACAATGAGCAGTTCTTC	CASSLASGYNEQFF
TRBV5-1	TRBJ2-1	.	.	15	TGCGCCAGCAGCTTGGACACAGGGAGTGGCAATGAGCAGTTCTTC	CASSLDTGSGNEQFF
TRBV7-2	TRBJ2-3	.	TRBD2	18	TGTGCCAGCAGCTTACTACTAGCGGGGGGCCTTAGCACAGATACGCAGTATTTT	CASSLLLAGGLSTDTQYF
TRBV6-5	TRBJ2-7	.	.	13	TGTGCCAGCAGTTACCAGGCCGGCTACGAGCAGTACTTC	CASSYQAGYEQYF
TRBV4-1	TRBJ1-4	.	TRBD1	19	TGCGCCAGCAGCCAAGTCCTGACAGGGGGTATCCTGGCTAATGAAAAACTGTTTTTT	CASSQVLTGGILANEKLFF
TRBV18	TRBJ1-1	.	TRBD1	15	TGTGCCAGCTCACCACCCGCAGGGGGCCGGGCTGAAGCTTTCTTT	CASSPPAGGRAEAFF
TRBV7-2	TRBJ2-7	.	TRBD2	15	TGTGCCAGCAGCTTTGGACTAGCGAGAAACTACGAGCAGTACTTC	CASSFGLARNYEQYF
TRBV7-8	TRBJ2-1	once	.	13	TGTGCCAGCAGCCAACGAACGGGGCGGGAGCAGTTCTTC	CASSQRTGREQFF